This entry lists 21 T cell receptor beta chains sequenced from one sample in a study of T cells in Graves' hyperthyroidism and ophthalmopathy. TCR beta CDR3 region amplification was performed from RNA transcripts. HTBI primers were used for first-round RT-PCR of the TCR CDR3. One entry per CDR3 protein, called by TCRdb with MiXCR from the multiplex PCR reads. Of under 400,000 distinct CDR3 sequences in the sample, roughly 15% were seen once. The specimen was blood. The receptors stem from a woman in her sixties with Graves' ophthalmopathy.

DNA of the CDR3: TGTGCCAGCAGGAGAGGACGTTATAGCAATCAGCCCCAGCATTTT. It is translated as CASRRGRYSNQPQHF. V usage is TRBV6-2 or TRBV6-3 and J usage is TRBJ1-5; D is undetermined. The germline V and J ends were trimmed by 6 bases and 0 bases, with 12 bases remaining between them. CDR1 and CDR2 (germline): MNHEY, SVGEGT. The CDR3 spans 15 residues.

The rearrangement joins TRBV9 to TRBJ2-7; D may be TRBD1 (5 bases). The V end was cut by 0 bases, the J end by 1 base, with 8 bases between. CDR3 size: 14 residues. Germline CDR1 SGDLS, CDR2 YYNGEE. CDR3 in DNA: TGTGCCAGCAGCGTAGCAGGGCTGTCCTACGAGCAGTACTTC. Its translation: CASSVAGLSYEQYF. Complete variable domain (other parts from reference TRBV9 and TRBJ2-7): DSGVTQTPKHLITATGQRVTLRCSPRSGDLSVYWYQQSLDQGLQFLIQYYNGEERAKGNILERFSAQQFPDLHSELNLSSLELGDSALYFCASSVAGLSYEQYFGPGTRLTVT.

The table lists this clonotype with many counts. The gene calls are TRBV7-9 and TRBJ2-3, with TRBD2 identical over 11 bases. There are 17 residues in the CDR3. Trimming cost V 3 bases and J 4 bases; bases outside gene matches: 9. Germline V gene lookup returns CDR1 SEHNR and CDR2 FQNEAQ (reference sequence). The CDR3 loop reads CASSFFRTSGSPDTQYF. The CDR3 nucleotides are TGTGCCAGCAGCTTCTTCCGTACTAGCGGGAGTCCAGATACGCAGTATTTT.

This clonotype showed up many times. The genes are TRBV28 and TRBJ2-3; TRBD1 might be the D (6 bases). CDR1 is MDHEN and CDR2 is SYDVKM in the germline V gene. This CDR3 region has 16 residues. The ends were cut back, 5 bases at V and 4 bases at J, with 19 bases in the middle. CDR3 protein: CASSLKKGVIADTQYF. CDR3 in DNA: TGTGCCAGCAGTCTAAAAAAGGGGGTTATCGCAGATACGCAGTATTTT. The full variable domain, with the rest looked up from reference TRBV28 and TRBJ2-3, is DVKVTQSSRYLVKRTGEKVFLECVQDMDHENMFWYRQDPGLGLRLIYFSYDVKMKEKGDIPEGYSVSREKKERFSLILESASTNQTSMYLCASSLKKGVIADTQYFGPGTRLTVL.

This clonotype was seen many times. This chain links TRBV5-6 with TRBJ2-1, with 9 bases that match TRBD2. The CDR3 is 16 amino acids. Trimming at V came to 0 bases and at J to 4 bases, leaving 5 bases not matched to a gene. Germline lookup yields CDR1 SGHDT and CDR2 YYEEEE. The CDR3 coding sequence is TGTGCCAGCAGCTTGGGAGGGACTAGCCCTTACAATGAGCAGTTCTTC. Translating it yields CASSLGGTSPYNEQFF.

This clonotype was observed at least ten times. The chain has TRBV12-3 or TRBV12-4 and TRBJ2-7, with a possible D match to TRBD1 (6 bases). V was shortened by 3 bases and J by 6 bases, with 12 bases between the two germline ends. CDR3 length equals 13 residues. The CDR3 here is CASSFRDKSEQYF. In DNA, the CDR3 is TGTGCCAGCAGTTTCCGGGACAAGAGCGAGCAGTACTTC.

This clonotype was found many times. The rearrangement links TRBV9 to TRBJ2-1, with TRBD2 matching over 9 bases. Germline V gives CDR1 SGDLS, CDR2 YYNGEE. This CDR3 is built from 14 residues. With 3 bases clipped from V and 7 bases from J, the junction kept 5 bases outside the gene matches. The CDR3 spells CASSARLAANEQFF. The CDR3 DNA reads TGTGCCAGCAGCGCCCGACTAGCGGCGAATGAGCAGTTCTTC.

This clonotype was seen many times. J is TRBJ2-5 and V is TRBV24-1, with TRBD1 matching 7 bases. This CDR3 comprises 17 residues. Trimming at V came to 4 bases and at J to 3 bases, leaving 13 bases not matched to a gene. Germline CDR1 is KGHDR and CDR2 is SFDVKD. Here the CDR3 reads CATSEPTGALTKETQYF. In DNA, the CDR3 is TGTGCCACCAGTGAGCCCACAGGGGCGCTGACTAAAGAGACCCAGTACTTC.

This clonotype has at least ten counts. This chain joins TRBV7-6 and TRBJ2-3; 7 positions match TRBD2. This CDR3 contains 16 residues. V shed 2 bases and J 3 bases; nucleotides not matched to a gene: 8. Germline V lookup: CDR1 SGHVS, CDR2 FNYEAQ. The CDR3 loop is CASSLNSGGGTDTQYF. The CDR3 nucleotides are TGTGCCAGCAGCTTAAATTCGGGAGGTGGTACAGATACGCAGTATTTT.

This clonotype was detected many times. V gene TRBV9 combines with J gene TRBJ2-1, with D possibly matching TRBD2 (6 bases). The germline V gene has CDR1 SGDLS and CDR2 YYNGEE. V dropped 0 bases and J dropped 2 bases, with 15 bases sitting between them. The CDR3 has 17 residues. CDR3 sequence (DNA): TGTGCCAGCAGCGTAGCATCTAAGTGGGGGGCCTACAATGAGCAGTTCTTC. It translates to CASSVASKWGAYNEQFF.

In its sample, this clonotype was seen a few times. The V gene is TRBV29-1, the J gene TRBJ2-6; D might be TRBD1 or TRBD2, each matching 5 bases. CDR1 and CDR2 (germline): SQVTM, ANQGSEA. V was pared by 0 bases and J by 0 bases, with 12 bases between. The CDR3 spans 17 residues. The CDR3 reads CSVEDLMGTSGANVLTF. CDR3 nucleotide sequence: TGCAGCGTTGAAGATCTAATGGGGACCTCTGGGGCCAACGTCCTGACTTTC.

This clonotype was counted ten times or more. The V gene is TRBV12-3 or TRBV12-4, the J gene TRBJ2-7; tentative D call: TRBD2 (6 bases). This CDR3 is 13 amino acids long. The ends were cut back, 2 bases at V and 3 bases at J, with 8 bases in the middle. This CDR3 is CASSLSGDYEQYF. In nucleotides, the CDR3 is TGTGCCAGCAGTTTATCGGGAGACTACGAGCAGTACTTC.

The sample holds many counts of this clonotype. The chain links TRBV20-1 to TRBJ2-1, with TRBD2 matching over 14 bases. The CDR3 length is 17 residues. The V gene end was trimmed by 5 bases and the J gene end by 8 bases; junction bases not matched to a gene: 14. Germline V lookup: CDR1 DFQATT, CDR2 SNEGSKA (reference sequence). The CDR3 bases are TGCAGTGCTCAACCCTTGCCGACTAGCGGGAGGGCCGATGAGCAGTTCTTC. It encodes CSAQPLPTSGRADEQFF.

This clonotype occurred many times. The chain has TRBV5-1 and TRBJ1-1; D not certain. The CDR3 spans 14 residues. The germline CDR1 and CDR2 sequences are SGHRS and YFSETQ. V lost 5 bases and J 0 bases, leaving 11 bases between the germline ends. DNA of the CDR3: TGCGCCAGCAGTAATCCAGGACTGAACACTGAAGCTTTCTTT. This sequence encodes CASSNPGLNTEAFF.

This clonotype has a count of ten or more. The chain combines TRBV6-2 or TRBV6-3 with TRBJ2-1, with a possible D match to TRBD2 (6 bases). The CDR3 sequence is 16 residues long. Trimming took 8 bases from V and 1 from J, leaving 18 bases between them. Germline assignment: CDR1 MNHEY and CDR2 SVGEGT. The CDR3 nucleotides are TGTGCCAGCCTAAAGAGGGATAGCGGATCCTACAATGAGCAGTTCTTC. As protein: CASLKRDSGSYNEQFF.

The sample holds many counts of this clonotype. The rearrangement links TRBV20-1 to TRBJ2-3; TRBD2 aligns across 7 bases. CDR1 is DFQATT, CDR2 SNEGSKA, per germline (reference sequence). The CDR3 is 14 amino acids. Trimming at V came to 3 bases and at J to 3 bases, leaving 6 bases not matched to a gene. The CDR3 region is CSASRLAETDTQYF. Here the CDR3 DNA reads TGCAGTGCTAGTAGGCTAGCGGAGACAGATACGCAGTATTTT.

This clonotype was seen many times. The V and J genes are TRBV28 and TRBJ2-7, with 8 bases that match TRBD1. The CDR3 runs 15 residues. Germline V CDR1 and CDR2: MDHEN, SYDVKM. V lost 7 bases to trimming and J lost 2 bases; unmatched junction nucleotides: 10. CDR3 coding DNA: TGTGCCAGCATCCTTAGGACAGGGAGAGCCTACGAGCAGTACTTC. Translation gives CASILRTGRAYEQYF.

DNA of the CDR3: TGCAGCGTTGATAGGGTGGACACTGAAGCTTTCTTT. Translation gives CSVDRVDTEAFF. The chain links TRBV29-1 to TRBJ1-1; D gene unclear. The CDR3 loop spans 12 amino acids. Germline V gene lookup returns CDR1 SQVTM and CDR2 ANQGSEA. The germline V and J ends were trimmed by 3 bases and 3 bases, with 8 bases remaining between them.

The sample holds many counts of this clonotype. The rearrangement links TRBV24-1 to TRBJ1-2; D ambiguous. V lost 0 bases to trimming and J lost 5 bases, with 9 bases between them. CDR1 and CDR2 from the germline V gene are KGHDR and SFDVKD. CDR3 size: 14 residues. CDR3 DNA: TGTGCCACCAGTGATTTGACAGCAAGATATGGCTACACCTTC. Protein product: CATSDLTARYGYTF.

This clonotype was counted ten times or more. The chain joins TRBV2 to TRBJ2-5; maybe TRBD1 (6 bases). This CDR3 is built from 15 residues. V was clipped by 5 bases and J by 3 bases, with 16 bases between them. Germline lookup yields CDR1 SNHLY and CDR2 FYNNEI. The CDR3 bases are TGTGCCAGCAGTCAACGCTCAGGGGATGAAGAGACCCAGTACTTC. Translated, it gives CASSQRSGDEETQYF. Full variable domain (missing parts from reference TRBV2 and TRBJ2-5): EPEVTQTPSHQVTQMGQEVILRCVPISNHLYFYWYRQILGQKVEFLVSFYNNEISEKSEIFDDQFSVERPDGSNFTLKIRSTKLEDSAMYFCASSQRSGDEETQYFGPGTRLLVL.

Turning to this clonotype: A junction end diverges from the germline sequence, so it may reflect a read error. The chain recombines TRBV6-1 with TRBJ1-4, with D possibly TRBD1 on 5 matching bases. The CDR3 spans 13 residues. Germline assignment: CDR1 MNHNS and CDR2 SASEGT. The CDR3 region has the DNA TGTGCCAGCAGGGGCCGACAGAATGAAGAACTGTTTTTT. Amino acid sequence: CASRGRQNEELFF.